This T cell receptor beta chain was recovered during a study of T-cell reconstitution after alpha-beta-depleted transplantation in children. General study points: Several hundred rapidly expanded clones from non-depleted graft cells reportedly supplied alpha-beta T cells about two months post-transplant. Several patients had high TCRbeta diversity at day 60; it came from surviving recipient T cells and thymic progenitors. After one year, T-cell counts and TCRbeta diversity mostly came from new T cells.

Germline CDR1 reads SQVTM; CDR2 reads ANQGSEA. V was clipped by 1 base and J by 1 base, with 4 bases between them. This CDR3 comprises 12 residues. This clonotype was seen at least ten times. Its specificity is not known. Unique molecular identifiers were incorporated into the prepared TCRbeta library. TCRdb reprocessed the PCR reads via MiXCR and lists one record per CDR3 protein. The table shows 70,000 or so distinct CDR3 sequences, with about 11% occurring only once. The chain recombines TRBV29-1 with TRBJ1-1; D is uncertain. This sample comprised PBMCs, obtained before TCRalphabeta/CD19-depleted stem cell transplant. This sequence originates from a boy aged 5-17 years with acute myeloid leukemia, due to receive a stem cell transplant. The CDR3 protein is CSVEAGNTEAFF. CDR3 DNA: TGCAGCGTTGAAGCAGGGAACACTGAAGCTTTCTTT. The whole variable domain, filled in from reference TRBV29-1 and TRBJ1-1, reads SAVISQKPSRDICQRGTSLTIQCQVDSQVTMMFWYRQQPGQSLTLIATANQGSEATYESGFVIDKFPISRPNLTFSTLTVSNMSPEDSSIYLCSVEAGNTEAFFGQGTRLTVV.